This T cell receptor (beta chain) was retrieved from a study of CD8+CD57+ T cells in acquired aplastic anemia (dated 2018 in TCRdb). About the investigation overall: DNA extracted from sorted CD4+ and CD8+ cells had a mean of about 3 ug, with a range of roughly 0.18 to 27.4 ug. A CD8+CD57+ expansion meant a frequency higher than the mean frequency seen in healthy subjects.

TCR beta VDJ combination and CDR3 sequence profiling used genomic DNA as the template. An Illumina HiSeq 2000 was the platform used for TCR repertoire sequencing. The published analysis was carried out like this. Repertoire assessment relied on Simpson's diversity index, CDR3 size and DJ length profiles, and TRBV/TRBJ rearrangement plots. The most abundant DNA sequence in the deep sequencing data was taken as the immunodominant clone. CDR3 amino acid sequences were screened for sharing across subjects and compared with published repertoires and the VDJdb database. In-frame beta chains were kept once TCRdb had trimmed the public reads at Q25 with fastp and called clones with MiXCR. Every entry covers one CDR3 protein and lists the most common genes and DNA from its rows. Clone size and V and J calls follow TCRdb, not the original study. Here the sample has about 160,000 distinct CDR3 sequences; approximately 44% occur a single time. Roughly 3.5% of the sample goes to the ten largest clones.

Patients chosen for sequencing had shown expansion of CD8+CD57+ cells by flow cytometry. Severe acquired aplastic anemia was diagnosed in all patients according to International Study of Aplastic Anemia and Agranulocytosis and Camitta criteria. No therapy had been received by the patients at the time of blood sampling. The study deep-sequenced TCR repertoires of sorted CD4+ and CD8+ blood T cells from severe aplastic anemia patients and healthy subjects. In the USA, patient enrollment took place under clinicaltrials.gov protocols 00001620, 01623167, 00001397, 00071045, 00081523 and 00961064. Ficoll-Paque density gradient centrifugation was used to isolate peripheral blood mononuclear cells. Before DNA extraction, CD4+ and CD8+ T cells were sorted with FACS or magnetic beads. What the work shows at the level of the full study, not this receptor alone: Roughly 30 CD8+ CDR3 sequences were found to be shared between patients and controls, but these sequences appeared to be highly expressed in patients and within the immunodominant clones of the patients. Patients and healthy controls showed no significant difference in CD8+ Simpson's diversity (P=0.060).

V is trimmed back by 3 bases and J by 13 bases, and the junction contains 10 bases that no gene match accounts for. The CDR3 has 15 amino acids, counting the end cysteine and phenylalanine. Only CDR3 DNA remains: 45 bases, in frame from the first base. In the germline V gene (reference sequence), CDR1 corresponds to LNHDA and CDR2 to SQIVND. As regards this clonotype: Its target antigen remains unknown. No base qualities exist here, and no much larger clone lies one base off it.

Rearrangement joined TRBV19 to TRBJ2-5; TRBD2 agrees with 14 junctional bases. This TCR came from a human donor with aplastic anemia. Sequencing used sorted CD4+, CD8+, or CD8+CD57+ T cells (not recorded which) from PBMCs. The CDR3 here reads CASSMAGLAGVTPYF. The sequenced DNA: TGTGCCAGTAGTATGGCGGGACTAGCGGGAGTCACACCGTACTTC.